This T cell receptor (beta chain) was obtained from a study of blood T cell repertoires in COVID-19. Germline loops: CDR1 ENHRY, CDR2 SYGVKD. J gave up 1 base and V 6 bases, and 8 bases lay outside the gene matches. This CDR3 comprises 15 residues. Data came from immunoSEQ multiplex PCR; TCRdb stores just in-frame clones and leaves some out. The sample records 250,000 to 350,000 clones, about four fifths being singletons. The rearrangement uses TRBV10-3 and TRBJ1-1; 7 bases are shared with TRBD1. The receptor comes from a human donor with COVID-19, enrolled during active disease. The donor label of this sample is uncertain. Sequences were obtained from peripheral blood. The CDR3 DNA is TGTGCCATCAGGGCCGGTAGGGACAGGAACACTGAAGCTTTCTTT. This translates into CAIRAGRDRNTEAFF.